Presented here are 30 T cell receptor beta chains from one specimen sequenced in a study of OX40 agonist ivuxolimab in advanced cancers. Library creation used the immunoSEQ multiplex PCR assay. TCRdb re-hosts the immuneACCESS table, in-frame sequences only. Its copies lack some clones; in the studies checked, an unresolved V gene accounts for under half of them, and the cause for the rest is not known. The sample has approximately 70,000 clones on record, 70% to 90% of them singletons. About 6.3% of the sample is in the top ten clones. Source: CD4+ or CD8+ T cells sorted from blood, taken in a trial of the OX40 agonist ivuxolimab. The receptors come from an adult with an advanced solid tumor such as melanoma, head and neck, liver or kidney cancer.

V and J are TRBV29-1 and TRBJ2-3, with D perhaps TRBD1 (6 bases). Looked up from germline, CDR1 is SQVTM and CDR2 is ANQGSEA. This CDR3 is built from 14 residues. The V gene lost 4 bases and the J gene lost 0 bases, with 11 bases spanning the gap. CDR3 nucleotide sequence: TGCAGCGTTGTAACAGGGTTTAGCACAGATACGCAGTATTTT. Protein sequence: CSVVTGFSTDTQYF.

This chain links TRBV7-9 with TRBJ1-4; D unresolved. The CDR3 sequence is 14 residues long. V gave up 0 bases and J gave up 4 bases, with 6 bases separating them. From germline, CDR1 is SEHNR and CDR2 FQNEAQ (reference sequence). The CDR3 DNA sequence: TGTGCCAGCAGCTTAGCGACCGGTAATGAAAAACTGTTTTTT. Amino acid sequence: CASSLATGNEKLFF.

The V gene is TRBV7-2, the J gene TRBJ2-7; D gene ambiguous. The V gene's germline CDR1 is SGHTA and CDR2 FQGNSA. The length of the CDR3 is 12 residues. V lost 1 base, J lost 7 bases, and 8 bases lay in between. CDR3 residues: CASSLDPEEQYF. As DNA, the CDR3 is TGTGCCAGCAGCTTAGATCCAGAAGAGCAGTACTTC.

This chain connects TRBV5-4 to TRBJ2-3; 12 bases align to TRBD2. Germline V CDR1 and CDR2: SGHNT, YYREEE (reference sequence). The CDR3 is 14 amino acids. The V and J ends lost 9 bases and 3 bases, in that order; junction bases with no gene match: 5. This chain's CDR3 is CAISTSGRTDTQYF. The CDR3 bases are TGTGCCATTTCGACTAGCGGGAGAACAGATACGCAGTATTTT.

This clone was found once. V usage is TRBV29-1 and J usage is TRBJ1-2; no firm D call. Germline lookup yields CDR1 SQVTM and CDR2 ANQGSEA. Between the trimmed V and J ends, which lost 6 bases and 6 bases, there was a span of 11 bases. The length of the CDR3 is 11 residues. The CDR3 DNA is TGCAGCGTAGAGATCCAAAATGGCTACACCTTC. It yields the protein CSVEIQNGYTF.

The V gene is TRBV7-9, the J gene TRBJ2-7; no reliable D call. Trimming removed 4 bases from V and 5 bases from J, with 6 bases in between. CDR3 length: 11 residues. The V gene's germline CDR1 is SEHNR and CDR2 FQNEAQ (reference sequence). The CDR3 DNA reads as TGTGCCAGCAGCTCGCTGCACGAGCAGTACTTC. Its translation: CASSSLHEQYF.

V is TRBV2 and J is TRBJ2-5, with 9 bases identical to TRBD2. Germline CDR1 SNHLY, CDR2 FYNNEI. This CDR3 region has 15 residues. V was clipped by 6 bases and J by 5 bases; unmatched bases: 10. The CDR3 region has the DNA TGTGCCAGCAGAGTATTGGCGGGAGGGGCGGAGACCCAGTACTTC. Translating it yields CASRVLAGGAETQYF.

The gene calls are TRBV4-1 and TRBJ2-5; TRBD2 matches 8 bases. The V and J ends lost 5 bases and 5 bases, in that order; junction bases with no gene match: 10. Germline V gene lookup returns CDR1 MGHRA and CDR2 YSYEKL. The CDR3 loop spans 15 amino acids. CDR3 in DNA: TGCGCCAGCAGCTCGAGGGCGGGAGGCGGGGAGACCCAGTACTTC. Amino acids: CASSSRAGGGETQYF.

The chain couples TRBV7-2 to TRBJ2-5; tentatively, D is TRBD1 or TRBD2 (6 bases each). The germline V and J ends were trimmed by 5 bases and 1 base, with 14 bases remaining between them. CDR1 and CDR2 from the germline V gene are SGHTA and FQGNSA. There are 15 residues in the CDR3. The CDR3 loop reads CASSVIRGAQETQYF. The CDR3 nucleotides are TGTGCCAGCAGCGTGATTAGGGGGGCCCAAGAGACCCAGTACTTC.

J is TRBJ2-7 and V is TRBV19; 8 nucleotides agree with TRBD1. Germline CDR1 is LNHDA and CDR2 is SQIVND (reference sequence). There are 13 residues in the CDR3. Unmatched junction bases numbered 10, after V lost 9 bases and J lost 6 bases. This CDR3 reads CASTGQGLGEQYF. The CDR3, as DNA: TGTGCCAGCACCGGACAGGGTCTAGGCGAGCAGTACTTC.

This chain links TRBV6-1 with TRBJ2-7; 10 nucleotides line up with TRBD1. Trimming removed 4 bases from V and 7 bases from J; junction bases left unmatched: 7. Germline V lookup: CDR1 MNHNS, CDR2 SASEGT. The CDR3 runs to 14 residues. In DNA form, the CDR3 reads TGTGCCAGCAGTGGAGACAGGGGGCGTCAAGAGCAGTACTTC. Translating gives CASSGDRGRQEQYF.

DNA for the CDR3: TGTGCCAGCAGTTACTCCGGGACAGGGGTAGAGACCCAGTACTTC. This translates into CASSYSGTGVETQYF. This chain uses TRBV6-5 with TRBJ2-5; 10 positions match TRBD1. CDR3 length: 15 residues. Germline CDR1 and CDR2: MNHEY and SVGAGI. V lost 0 bases, J lost 4 bases, and 2 bases stayed unmatched.

The chain joins TRBV5-4 to TRBJ2-3; 9 bases map to TRBD2. V lost 7 bases, J lost 1 base, and 10 bases stayed unmatched. The CDR3 covers 16 residues. CDR1 SGHNT and CDR2 YYREEE come from the germline V gene (reference sequence). The chain's CDR3 is CASSGGGRGGTDTQYF. The CDR3 nucleotides are TGTGCCAGCTCGGGAGGCGGGAGGGGCGGCACAGATACGCAGTATTTT.

CDR3 DNA: TGTGCCAGCAGTTTGGGACAGGGGGATGGCTACACCTTC. Encoded protein: CASSLGQGDGYTF. The V and J genes are TRBV28 and TRBJ1-2; 11 bases line up with TRBD1. This CDR3 is built from 13 residues. J lost 6 bases, V lost 3 bases, and 0 bases had no gene match. In germline, CDR1 is MDHEN, CDR2 SYDVKM.

The chain recombines TRBV10-3 with TRBJ2-7; no definite D call. Germline values: CDR1 ENHRY, CDR2 SYGVKD. V was pared by 6 bases and J by 3 bases, with 6 bases between. The CDR3 is 11 residues long. The CDR3 sequence: CAIRDLYEQYF. In DNA, the CDR3 is TGTGCCATCAGGGACCTCTACGAGCAGTACTTC.

V and J are TRBV30 and TRBJ1-2; D may be TRBD1 (6 bases). From germline, CDR1 is GTSNPN and CDR2 SVGIG (reference sequence). V lost 5 bases to trimming and J lost 8 bases, with 18 bases between them. This CDR3 contains 13 residues. CDR3 amino acids: CAWGDRTVRGYTF. In DNA form, the CDR3 reads TGTGCCTGGGGTGATCGGACAGTCAGGGGCTACACCTTC.

V usage is TRBV29-1 and J usage is TRBJ2-2; D uncertain. The CDR3 consists of 12 residues. Germline V gives CDR1 SQVTM, CDR2 ANQGSEA. Between the trimmed V and J ends, which lost 7 bases and 4 bases, there was a span of 10 bases. Written as DNA, the CDR3 is TGCAGCGGTGGGCTATCCACCGGGGAGCTGTTTTTT. Translated: CSGGLSTGELFF.

A few counts support this clone. The chain employs TRBV10-2 and TRBJ1-1; no clear D. V shed 7 bases and J shed 4 bases, with 16 bases lying between them. The CDR3 extends over 14 amino acids. Germline-derived CDR1 and CDR2 are WSHSY and SAAADI. The CDR3 loop reads CASNKASLSTEAFF. CDR3 DNA sequence: TGCGCCAGCAATAAGGCATCGTTGAGCACTGAAGCTTTCTTT.

The rearrangement links TRBV7-6 to TRBJ2-6; 10 bases map to TRBD1. CDR3 length: 18 amino acids. The V gene's germline CDR1 is SGHVS and CDR2 FNYEAQ. Unmatched junction bases numbered 7, after V lost 5 bases and J lost 0 bases. The CDR3 is CASSPTGGPGSGANVLTF. CDR3 DNA sequence: TGTGCCAGCAGCCCGACAGGGGGCCCCGGCTCTGGGGCCAACGTCCTGACTTTC.

The rearrangement links TRBV5-6 to TRBJ2-1; 10 nucleotides align to TRBD1. CDR3 length: 16 amino acids. The germline V gene has CDR1 SGHDT and CDR2 YYEEEE. V lost 1 base to trimming and J lost 7 bases; unmatched junction nucleotides: 8. CDR3 protein: CASSLRTGGNWNEQFF. Written as DNA, the CDR3 is TGTGCCAGCAGCTTGCGGACAGGGGGTAATTGGAATGAGCAGTTCTTC.

V gene TRBV2 combines with J gene TRBJ1-4; D not certain. This CDR3 has 11 amino acids. V dropped 9 bases and J dropped 8 bases, with 10 bases sitting between them. Germline CDR1 reads SNHLY; CDR2 reads FYNNEI. DNA of the CDR3: TGTGCCAGGGAGGACGGGGAAAAACTGTTTTTT. As protein: CAREDGEKLFF.

This chain uses TRBV7-8 with TRBJ2-5; D perhaps matches TRBD2 (5 bases). Trimming removed 6 bases from V and 3 bases from J, with 17 bases in between. Germline CDR1 SGHVS, CDR2 FQNEAQ. The length of the CDR3 is 15 residues. The CDR3 reads CASRRPRYGEETQYF. The DNA of the CDR3 is TGTGCCAGCAGACGCCCCCGATACGGGGAAGAGACCCAGTACTTC. The full variable domain, its missing parts supplied by reference TRBV7-8 and TRBJ2-5, is GAGVSQSPRYKVAKRGQDVALRCDPISGHVSLFWYQQALGQGPEFLTYFQNEAQLDKSGLPSDRFFAERPEGSVSTLKIQRTQQEDSAVYLCASRRPRYGEETQYFGPGTRLLVL.

The V call is TRBV18, the J call TRBJ2-3, with TRBD1 identical over 7 bases. V gave up 5 bases and J gave up 1 base; unmatched junction bases: 12. CDR3 size: 17 residues. Germline V gene sequence: CDR1 KGHSH, CDR2 LQKENI. The CDR3 DNA reads as TGTGCCAGCTCATCAATAGCAGCCGGGACAGGCACAGATACGCAGTATTTT. Residues: CASSSIAAGTGTDTQYF.

The genes are TRBV30 and TRBJ2-1, with D possibly being TRBD1 or TRBD2 (6 bases each). Between the trimmed V and J ends, which lost 8 bases and 7 bases, there was a span of 18 bases. CDR3 size: 13 residues. Germline-derived CDR1 and CDR2 are GTSNPN and SVGIG (reference sequence). Written as DNA, the CDR3 is TGTGCCCGCCAAGGGGGGCGTAGTAATGAGCAGTTCTTC. Translation gives CARQGGRSNEQFF.

This rearrangement joins TRBV28 to TRBJ1-4, with no clear D. The CDR3 consists of 17 residues. V was pared by 0 bases and J by 0 bases, with 11 bases between. Germline CDR1 MDHEN, CDR2 SYDVKM. The CDR3 is CASSLWGLQTTNEKLFF. CDR3 DNA: TGTGCCAGCAGTTTATGGGGCTTACAGACAACTAATGAAAAACTGTTTTTT. Full variable domain (remainder filled in from reference TRBV28 and TRBJ1-4): DVKVTQSSRYLVKRTGEKVFLECVQDMDHENMFWYRQDPGLGLRLIYFSYDVKMKEKGDIPEGYSVSREKKERFSLILESASTNQTSMYLCASSLWGLQTTNEKLFFGSGTQLSVL.

This chain links TRBV7-2 with TRBJ2-3; D call uncertain. V was shortened by 5 bases and J by 3 bases, with 15 bases between the two germline ends. This CDR3 has 15 residues. Germline values: CDR1 SGHTA, CDR2 FQGNSA. DNA of the CDR3: TGTGCCAGCAGCCCCGGGCGCCTCCGGACAGATACGCAGTATTTT. This sequence encodes CASSPGRLRTDTQYF.

The V call is TRBV10-3, the J call TRBJ1-1; 7 bases map to TRBD1. This CDR3 has 14 residues. Trimming removed 6 bases from V and 6 bases from J; junction bases left unmatched: 10. Germline assignment: CDR1 ENHRY and CDR2 SYGVKD. CDR3 DNA: TGTGCCATCAGAGGGACAGTGGACTCTCCTGAAGCTTTCTTT. Its translation: CAIRGTVDSPEAFF.

The genes are TRBV18 and TRBJ2-7; D remains unclear. CDR3 size: 14 residues. Between the trimmed V and J ends, which lost 2 bases and 3 bases, there was a span of 11 bases. CDR1 and CDR2 from the germline V gene are KGHSH and LQKENI. The CDR3, as DNA: TGTGCCAGCTCACCATTTGACAATAGCTACGAGCAGTACTTC. It specifies CASSPFDNSYEQYF.

This clone was seen just once. This rearrangement joins TRBV9 to TRBJ1-1; no reliable D call. This CDR3 comprises 13 residues. V was clipped by 5 bases and J by 6 bases, with 14 bases between them. Germline-derived CDR1 and CDR2 are SGDLS and YYNGEE. This CDR3 is CASSRRVSSEAFF. The CDR3, as DNA: TGTGCCAGCAGTAGGAGGGTTAGTTCTGAAGCTTTCTTT.

The chain joins TRBV5-4 to TRBJ2-5; 13 bases fit TRBD2. Trimming removed 4 bases from V and 1 base from J; junction bases left unmatched: 4. This CDR3 comprises 16 residues. CDR1 SGHNT and CDR2 YYREEE come from the germline V gene (reference sequence). DNA of the CDR3: TGTGCCAGCAGCATTGGGACTAGCGGGGTCCAAGAGACCCAGTACTTC. This gives the protein CASSIGTSGVQETQYF.